This T cell receptor beta chain was recorded in a study of cytomegalovirus exposure and HLA in healthy donors. Study in general: A subsequent analysis reported that the 120 validation repertoires were produced on the same platform that had also been used for the approximately 700 first-cohort repertoires.

The CDR3 is 14 residues long. Between the trimmed V and J ends, which lost 2 bases and 5 bases, there was a span of 13 bases. Germline CDR1 SEHNR, CDR2 FQNEAQ (reference sequence). This clone is judged medium-sized. Antigen unknown. General study points: Cytomegalovirus-associated TCR beta chains were listed, numbering over 150.

The protocol was immunoSEQ multiplex PCR, while the TCRdb copy is restricted to in-frame clones and leaves out a portion. The data hold 90,000 to 100,000 clones, with approximately 88% observed a single time. This TCR derives from a woman in her 30s in good health and CMV-seronegative. V and J are TRBV7-9 and TRBJ2-7; weak D call: TRBD1 (6 bases). Sequenced: PBMCs. The CDR3 protein is CASSLLQGDDEQYF. The CDR3 coding sequence is TGTGCCAGCAGCTTACTACAGGGTGATGACGAGCAGTACTTC.